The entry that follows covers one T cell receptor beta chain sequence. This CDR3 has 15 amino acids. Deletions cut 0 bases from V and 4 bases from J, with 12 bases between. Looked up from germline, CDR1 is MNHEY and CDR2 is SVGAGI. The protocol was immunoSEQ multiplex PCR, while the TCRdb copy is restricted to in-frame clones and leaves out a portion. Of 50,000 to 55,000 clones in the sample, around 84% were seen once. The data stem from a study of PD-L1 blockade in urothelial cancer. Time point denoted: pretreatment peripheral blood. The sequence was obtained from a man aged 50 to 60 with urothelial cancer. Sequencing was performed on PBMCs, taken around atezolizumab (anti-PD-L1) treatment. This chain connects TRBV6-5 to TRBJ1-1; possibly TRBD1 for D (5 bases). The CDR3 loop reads CASSYSRQGSTEAFF. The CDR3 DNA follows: TGTGCCAGCAGTTACTCGAGGCAGGGATCCACTGAAGCTTTCTTT.